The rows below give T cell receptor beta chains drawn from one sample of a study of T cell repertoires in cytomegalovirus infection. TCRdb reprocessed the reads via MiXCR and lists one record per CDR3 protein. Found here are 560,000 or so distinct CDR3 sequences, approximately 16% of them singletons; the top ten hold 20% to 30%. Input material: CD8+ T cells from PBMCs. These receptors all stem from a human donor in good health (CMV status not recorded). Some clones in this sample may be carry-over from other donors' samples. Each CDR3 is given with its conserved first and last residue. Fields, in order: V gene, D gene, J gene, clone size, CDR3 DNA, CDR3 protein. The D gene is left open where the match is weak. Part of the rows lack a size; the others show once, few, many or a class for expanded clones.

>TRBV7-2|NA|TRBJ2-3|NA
TGTGCCAGCAGCCTCCGGGAGCCCGATACGCAGTATTTT
CASSLREPDTQYF
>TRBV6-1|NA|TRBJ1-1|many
TGTGCCAGCACTGGAGTCTGGGACACTGAAGCTTTCTTT
CASTGVWDTEAFF
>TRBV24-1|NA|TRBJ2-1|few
TGTGCCACCAGTCGGGGGCACGAGCAGTTCTTC
CATSRGHEQFF
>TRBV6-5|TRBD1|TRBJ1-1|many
TGTGCCAGCAGTTACCGCGGACAGGGGTTCCCTGAAGCTTTCTTT
CASSYRGQGFPEAFF
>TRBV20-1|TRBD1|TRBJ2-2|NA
TGCAGTGCCCTGGGACAGGGCCCGGACACCGGGGAGCTGTTTTTT
CSALGQGPDTGELFF
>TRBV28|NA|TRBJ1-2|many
TGTGCCAGCAGACACCTCACAGGGTCTGGCTATGGCTACACCTTC
CASRHLTGSGYGYTF
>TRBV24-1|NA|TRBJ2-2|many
TGTGCCACCAGTGCAACCGGGGAGCTGTTTTTT
CATSATGELFF
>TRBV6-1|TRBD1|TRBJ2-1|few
TGTGCCAGCAGTGAATACGGGACAGCCGAGAATGAGCAGTTCTTC
CASSEYGTAENEQFF
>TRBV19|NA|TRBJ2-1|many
TGTGCCAGTAGGGAGGGGGGCTATAGTTTGGATGAGCAGTTCTTC
CASREGGYSLDEQFF
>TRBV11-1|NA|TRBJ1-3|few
TGTGCCAGCAGCTTAGACGGACGAATTGATGCAAACACCATATATTTT
CASSLDGRIDANTIYF
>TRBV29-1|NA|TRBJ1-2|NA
TGCAGCGTGATAGGGGGAGATAACTATGGCTACACCTTC
CSVIGGDNYGYTF
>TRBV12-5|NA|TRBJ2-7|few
TGTGCTAGTGGTACCCAACTAGCTACGGGGTCCTACGAGCAGTACTTC
CASGTQLATGSYEQYF
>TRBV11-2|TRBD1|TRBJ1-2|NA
TGTGCCAGCAGCTTAGCTCAGGGGGTCCTTGGCGACTATGGCTACACCTTC
CASSLAQGVLGDYGYTF
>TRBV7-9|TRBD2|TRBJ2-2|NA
TGTGCCAGCAGCTCCCGGACTAGCGGGGGCCCCGGGGAGCTGTTTTTT
CASSSRTSGGPGELFF
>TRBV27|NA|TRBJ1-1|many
TGTGCCAGCAGTTTATCGCCAGGACACACTGAAGCTTTCTTT
CASSLSPGHTEAFF
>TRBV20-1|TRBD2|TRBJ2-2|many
TGCAGTGCTAGTTATAGCGGGAGGGAGGCCGGGGAGCTGTTTTTT
CSASYSGREAGELFF